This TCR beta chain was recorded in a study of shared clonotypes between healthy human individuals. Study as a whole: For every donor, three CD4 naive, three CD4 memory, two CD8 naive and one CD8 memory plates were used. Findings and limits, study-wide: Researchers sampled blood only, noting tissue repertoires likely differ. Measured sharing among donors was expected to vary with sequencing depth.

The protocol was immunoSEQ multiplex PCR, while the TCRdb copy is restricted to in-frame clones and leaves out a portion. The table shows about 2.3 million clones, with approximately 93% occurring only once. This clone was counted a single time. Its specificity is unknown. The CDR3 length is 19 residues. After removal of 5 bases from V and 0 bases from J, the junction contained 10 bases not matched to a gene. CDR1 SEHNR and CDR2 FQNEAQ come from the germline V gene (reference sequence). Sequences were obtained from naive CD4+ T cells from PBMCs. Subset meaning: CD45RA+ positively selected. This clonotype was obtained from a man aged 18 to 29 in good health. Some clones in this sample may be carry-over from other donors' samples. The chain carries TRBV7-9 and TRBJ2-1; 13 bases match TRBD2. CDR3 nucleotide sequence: TGTGCCAGCAGCCCGTGGGGACTAGCGGGGTCGGGCTCCTACAATGAGCAGTTCTTC. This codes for CASSPWGLAGSGSYNEQFF.